What follows is one T cell receptor beta chain and its context. No antigen is known for it. Base qualities are missing; no much larger clone stands one base away. Read against the paper, the sample's time point label means: pre-treatment baseline. Blood was sampled before treatment (T0) and at week 3 (W3), after the first cycle of checkpoint blockade. Except for a couple of patients with rapid clinical progression, response was assessed 12 weeks after the first infusion by RECIST 1.1; disease control meant complete response, partial response or stable disease. Patients with prior systemic cancer treatment, concomitant immunosuppressant therapy or synchronous other active malignancies were excluded. TCR beta was sequenced in both bulk PBMC and plasma cell-free DNA in order to track circulating cells as well as T cell turnover. PBMC were isolated from blood with Lymphoprep and SepMate tubes, followed by red cell lysis. QIAamp DNA Blood Mini kits were used to extract DNA from PBMC and sorted T cell subsets.

Every bulk PBMC sample was loaded with the same fixed amount of approximately 330 ng of DNA. The immunoSEQ TCRb Assay kit was used according to manufacturer instructions to amplify TCR beta CDR3 sequences from genomic DNA. The KAPA Library Quantification Kit for Illumina platforms was used to quantify pooled libraries by qPCR. Pooled libraries were clustered at 0.6-1.1 pM and sequenced on an Illumina NextSeq 500. On the study's bioinformatics: The TCR data were analyzed using immunoSEQ ANALYZER and the R LymphoSeq package. A rearrangement efficiency score was calculated as productive divided by the sum of productive and non-productive CDR3 sequences. Clonality was measured with the Gini coefficient and diversity with the Renyi index at alpha=1, compared pairwise between timepoints within each patient. Clonal relatedness used an edit distance of 3, and repertoire similarity used the Bhattacharyya coefficient, both computed in LymphoSeq. To classify response, a linear discriminant analysis based on week-3 changes in clonality and diversity was built with the R MASS and caret packages. TCRdb took this table from immuneACCESS and kept in-frame rearrangements with V and J called. Such tables lack part of the clones; where checked against another copy, unresolved V genes explain under half of the gap, and the rest is unexplained. V, J and clone size derive from that table, while D and trimming were established from the DNA sequence. For this sample there are several thousand clones; around 86% appear just once. Around 35% of the sample rests with the top ten.

The sample originates from a study of blood T cell dynamics during melanoma immunotherapy (dated by TCRdb to 2018 to 2021). With regard to the full study: All patients had metastatic melanoma and were given first-line pembrolizumab or nivolumab plus ipilimumab as standard of care in the United Kingdom. To identify early correlates of response, the study profiled peripheral T cell receptor repertoires in patients with metastatic melanoma before and after one cycle of checkpoint inhibitor therapy. The training cohort was made up of consecutive patients, while a further independent group of patients from the same centre was pooled to form an external validation set.

Results and caveats for the whole study, not just this receptor: The relatively small sample size was acknowledged as potentially limiting generalization of the results. A bifurcated reorganization of the PBMC repertoire at W3, with increased clonality or increased diversity, was observed in patients who later achieved disease control, unlike in progressors. The study was unable to establish whether the T cell clones driving the repertoire changes were melanoma-specific or instead reflected general immune activation.

Trimming takes 4 bases off V and 4 bases off J; junction bases not matched to a gene: 13. The germline V gene sets CDR1 to SGHRS and CDR2 to YFSETQ. Inclusive of the bounding cysteine and phenylalanine, the CDR3 is 16 residues long. Kept here is only the CDR3 DNA, which spans 48 bases and is read in frame from base 1. The TCR sequence derives from a human donor with melanoma. Rearrangement joined TRBV5-1 to TRBJ1-2; 7 junctional bases match TRBD1. The sample here was blood, taken from a patient treated with checkpoint blockade. The DNA sequence is as follows: TGCGCCAGCAGCATCAACCCCTCGGGACAGAGCTATGGCTACACCTTC. The encoded protein is CASSINPSGQSYGYTF.